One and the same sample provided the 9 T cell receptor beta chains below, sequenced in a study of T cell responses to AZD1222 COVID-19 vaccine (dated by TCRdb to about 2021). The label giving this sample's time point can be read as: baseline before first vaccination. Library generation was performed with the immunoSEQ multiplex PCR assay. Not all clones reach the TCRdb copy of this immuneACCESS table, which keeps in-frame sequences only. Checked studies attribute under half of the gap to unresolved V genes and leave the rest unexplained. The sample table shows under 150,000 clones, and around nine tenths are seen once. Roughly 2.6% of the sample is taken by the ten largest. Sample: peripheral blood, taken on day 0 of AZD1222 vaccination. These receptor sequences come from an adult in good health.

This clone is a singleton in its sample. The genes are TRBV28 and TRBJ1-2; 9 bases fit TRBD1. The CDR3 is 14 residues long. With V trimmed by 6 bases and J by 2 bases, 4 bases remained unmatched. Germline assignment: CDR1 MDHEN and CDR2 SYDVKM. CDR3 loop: CASRDTGGNYGYTF. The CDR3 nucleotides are TGTGCCAGCAGGGATACAGGGGGCAACTATGGCTACACCTTC.

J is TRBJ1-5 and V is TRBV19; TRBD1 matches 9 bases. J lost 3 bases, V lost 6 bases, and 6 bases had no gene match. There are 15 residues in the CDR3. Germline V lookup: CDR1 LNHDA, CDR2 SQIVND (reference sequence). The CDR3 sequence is CASRAGQGNNQPQHF. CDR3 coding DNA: TGTGCCAGTAGGGCGGGACAGGGAAACAATCAGCCCCAGCATTTT.

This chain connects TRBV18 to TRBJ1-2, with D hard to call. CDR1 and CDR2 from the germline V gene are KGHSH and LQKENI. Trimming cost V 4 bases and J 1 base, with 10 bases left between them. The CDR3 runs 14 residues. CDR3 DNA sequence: TGTGCCAGCTCACGAGGCGGTGATAACTATGGCTACACCTTC. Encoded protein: CASSRGGDNYGYTF.

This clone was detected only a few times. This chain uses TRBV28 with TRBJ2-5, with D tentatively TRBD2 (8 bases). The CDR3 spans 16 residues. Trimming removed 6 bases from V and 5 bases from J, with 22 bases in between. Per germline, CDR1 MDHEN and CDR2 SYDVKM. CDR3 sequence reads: CASRQGGSGSWETQYF. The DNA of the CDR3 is TGTGCCAGCAGGCAGGGGGGGAGCGGGAGTTGGGAGACCCAGTACTTC.

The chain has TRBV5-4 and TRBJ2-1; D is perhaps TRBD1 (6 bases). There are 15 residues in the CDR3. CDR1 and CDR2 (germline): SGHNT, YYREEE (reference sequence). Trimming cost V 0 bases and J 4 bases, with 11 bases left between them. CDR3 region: CASSLGQETYNEQFF. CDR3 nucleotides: TGTGCCAGCAGCTTGGGACAGGAGACATACAATGAGCAGTTCTTC.

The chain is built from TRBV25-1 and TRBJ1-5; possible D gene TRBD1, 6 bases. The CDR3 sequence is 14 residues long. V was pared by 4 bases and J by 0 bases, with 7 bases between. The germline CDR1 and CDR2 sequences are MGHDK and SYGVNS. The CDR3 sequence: CASSGDISNQPQHF. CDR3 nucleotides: TGTGCCAGCAGTGGGGACATTAGCAATCAGCCCCAGCATTTT.

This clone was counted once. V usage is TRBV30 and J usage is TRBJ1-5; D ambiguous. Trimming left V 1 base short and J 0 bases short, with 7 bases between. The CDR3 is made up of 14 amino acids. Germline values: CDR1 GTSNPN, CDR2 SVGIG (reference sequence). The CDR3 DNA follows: TGTGCCTGGAGTGACGGCCTTAGCAATCAGCCCCAGCATTTT. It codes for CAWSDGLSNQPQHF.

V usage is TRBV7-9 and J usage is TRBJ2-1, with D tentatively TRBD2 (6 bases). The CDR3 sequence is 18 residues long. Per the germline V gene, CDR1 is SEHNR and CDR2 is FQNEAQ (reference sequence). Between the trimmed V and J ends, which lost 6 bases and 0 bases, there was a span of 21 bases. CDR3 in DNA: TGTGCCAGCAGTCAAACGAGACGGGCGGGGAGCTCCTACAATGAGCAGTTCTTC. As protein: CASSQTRRAGSSYNEQFF.

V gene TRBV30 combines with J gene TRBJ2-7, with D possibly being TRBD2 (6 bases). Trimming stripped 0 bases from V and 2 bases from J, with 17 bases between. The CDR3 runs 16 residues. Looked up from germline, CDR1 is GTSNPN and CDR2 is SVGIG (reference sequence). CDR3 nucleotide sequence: TGTGCCTGGAGTGTTGTGGGTGGGGGGAGGCCCTACGAGCAGTACTTC. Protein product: CAWSVVGGGRPYEQYF.